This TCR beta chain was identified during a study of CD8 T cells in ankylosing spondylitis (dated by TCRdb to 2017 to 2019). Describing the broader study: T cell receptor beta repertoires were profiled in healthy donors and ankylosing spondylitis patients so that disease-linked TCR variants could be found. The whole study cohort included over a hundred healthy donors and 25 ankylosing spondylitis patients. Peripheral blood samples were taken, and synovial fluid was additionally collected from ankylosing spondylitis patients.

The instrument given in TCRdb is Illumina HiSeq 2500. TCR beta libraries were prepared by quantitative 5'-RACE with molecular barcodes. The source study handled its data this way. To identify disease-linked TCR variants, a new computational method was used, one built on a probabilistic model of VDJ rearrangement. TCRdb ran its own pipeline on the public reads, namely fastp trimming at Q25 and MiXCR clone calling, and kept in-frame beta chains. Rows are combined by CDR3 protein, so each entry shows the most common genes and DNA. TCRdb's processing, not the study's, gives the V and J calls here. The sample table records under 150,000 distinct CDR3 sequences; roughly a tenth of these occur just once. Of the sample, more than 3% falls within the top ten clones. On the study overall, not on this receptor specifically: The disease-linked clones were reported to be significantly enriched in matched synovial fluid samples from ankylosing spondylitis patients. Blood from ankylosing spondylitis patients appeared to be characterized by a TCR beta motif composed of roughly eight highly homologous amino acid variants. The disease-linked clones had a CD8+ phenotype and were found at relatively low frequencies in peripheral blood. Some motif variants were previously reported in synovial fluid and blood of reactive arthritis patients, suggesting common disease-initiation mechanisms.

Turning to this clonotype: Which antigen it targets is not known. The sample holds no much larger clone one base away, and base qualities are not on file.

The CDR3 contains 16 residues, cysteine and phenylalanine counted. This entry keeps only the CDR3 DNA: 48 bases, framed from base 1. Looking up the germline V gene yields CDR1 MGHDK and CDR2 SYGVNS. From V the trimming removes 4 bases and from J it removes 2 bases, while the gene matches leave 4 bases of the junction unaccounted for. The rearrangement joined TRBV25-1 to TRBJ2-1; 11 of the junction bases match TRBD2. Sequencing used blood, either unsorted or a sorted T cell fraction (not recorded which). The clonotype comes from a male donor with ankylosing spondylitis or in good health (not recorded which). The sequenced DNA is TGTGCCAGCAGTGTAGCGGGGGGGGAGACCTACAATGAGCAGTTCTTC. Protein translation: CASSVAGGETYNEQFF.